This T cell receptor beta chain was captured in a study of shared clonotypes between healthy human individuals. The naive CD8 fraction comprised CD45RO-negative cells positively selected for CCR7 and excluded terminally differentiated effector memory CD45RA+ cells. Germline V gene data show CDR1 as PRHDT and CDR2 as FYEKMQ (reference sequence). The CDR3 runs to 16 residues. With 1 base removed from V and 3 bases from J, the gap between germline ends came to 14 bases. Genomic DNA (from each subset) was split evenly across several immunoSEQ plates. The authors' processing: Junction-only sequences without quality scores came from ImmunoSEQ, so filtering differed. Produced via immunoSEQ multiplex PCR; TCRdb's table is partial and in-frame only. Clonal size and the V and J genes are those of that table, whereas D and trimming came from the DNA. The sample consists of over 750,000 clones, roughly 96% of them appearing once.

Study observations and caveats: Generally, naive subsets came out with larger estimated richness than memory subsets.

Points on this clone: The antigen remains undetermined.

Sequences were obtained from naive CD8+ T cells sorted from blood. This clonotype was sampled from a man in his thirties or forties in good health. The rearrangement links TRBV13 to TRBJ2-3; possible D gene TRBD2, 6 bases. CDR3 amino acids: CASSLESAGTTDTQYF. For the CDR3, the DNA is TGTGCCAGCAGCTTAGAGTCAGCGGGCACTACAGATACGCAGTATTTT.